This entry features one T cell receptor (beta chain) sequence. Its antigen is as yet unknown. The V gene's germline CDR1 is WSHSY and CDR2 SAAADI. This CDR3 has 16 residues. The junction had 12 bases not matched to a gene; V was cut back by 3 bases and J by 10 bases. TCR beta sequencing covered blood CD8+ and CD4+ T cells. Random-hexamer reverse transcription was applied to 0.5 to 1 ug RNA. The amplification used immunoSEQ multiplex PCR on TCR beta CDR3; it spanned 54 Vbeta and 13 Jbeta. MiXCR was run by TCRdb on the immunoSEQ multiplex PCR reads, yielding one entry per CDR3 protein. The data hold about 280,000 distinct CDR3 sequences, with about 85% observed a single time. This entry comes from a study of CD8 T cells in Susac syndrome. Whole-study findings and limits: The study admitted that it had a relatively small number of individuals in its TCR sequencing and HLA analysis.

V is TRBV10-2 and J is TRBJ1-5; 10 nucleotides line up with TRBD1. The sequence derives from a human donor with multiple sclerosis. Source material: CD8+ T cells from PBMCs. The CDR3 here is CASSDTTGTGAGPQHF. CDR3 bases: TGCGCCAGCAGTGATACCACCGGGACAGGGGCAGGACCCCAGCATTTT.